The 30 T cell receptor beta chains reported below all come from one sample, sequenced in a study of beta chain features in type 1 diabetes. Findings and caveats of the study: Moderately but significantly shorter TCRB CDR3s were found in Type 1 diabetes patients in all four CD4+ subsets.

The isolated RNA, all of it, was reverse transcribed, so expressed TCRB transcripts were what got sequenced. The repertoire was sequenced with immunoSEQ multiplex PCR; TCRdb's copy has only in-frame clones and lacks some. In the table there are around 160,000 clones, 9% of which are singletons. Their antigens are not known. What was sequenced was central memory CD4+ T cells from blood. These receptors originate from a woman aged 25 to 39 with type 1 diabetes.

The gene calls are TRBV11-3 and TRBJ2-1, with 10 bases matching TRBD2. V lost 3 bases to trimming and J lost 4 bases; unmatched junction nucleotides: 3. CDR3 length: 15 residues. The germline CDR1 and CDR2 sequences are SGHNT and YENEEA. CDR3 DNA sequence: TGTGCCAGCAGCTTCCGGACTAGCGGTTACAATGAGCAGTTCTTC. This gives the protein CASSFRTSGYNEQFF.

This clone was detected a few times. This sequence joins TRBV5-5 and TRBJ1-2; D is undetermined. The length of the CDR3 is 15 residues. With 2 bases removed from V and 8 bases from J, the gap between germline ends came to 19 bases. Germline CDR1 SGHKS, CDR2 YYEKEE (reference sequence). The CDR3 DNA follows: TGTGCCAGCAGCTTCACTATTCGGGAGCTCGGCGGCTACACCTTC. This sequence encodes CASSFTIRELGGYTF.

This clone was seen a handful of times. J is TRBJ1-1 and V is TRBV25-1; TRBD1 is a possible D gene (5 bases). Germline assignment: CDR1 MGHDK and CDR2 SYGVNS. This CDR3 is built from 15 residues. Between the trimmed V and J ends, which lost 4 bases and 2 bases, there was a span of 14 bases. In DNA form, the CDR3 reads TGTGCCAGCAGTGGGTACCTGACAGTAAACACTGAAGCTTTCTTT. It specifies CASSGYLTVNTEAFF.

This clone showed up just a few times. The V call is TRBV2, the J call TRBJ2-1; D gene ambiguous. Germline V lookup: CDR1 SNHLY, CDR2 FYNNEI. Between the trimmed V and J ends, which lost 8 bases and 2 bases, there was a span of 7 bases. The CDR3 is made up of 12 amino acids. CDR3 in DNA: TGTGCCAGCGAGAACCCCTACAATGAGCAGTTCTTC. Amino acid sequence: CASENPYNEQFF.

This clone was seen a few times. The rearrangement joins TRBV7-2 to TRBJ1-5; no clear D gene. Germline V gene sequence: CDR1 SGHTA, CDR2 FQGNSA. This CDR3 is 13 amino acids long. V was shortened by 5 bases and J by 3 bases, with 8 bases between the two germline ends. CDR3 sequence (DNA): TGTGCCAGCAGCACATTCTTCAATCAGCCCCAGCATTTT. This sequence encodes CASSTFFNQPQHF. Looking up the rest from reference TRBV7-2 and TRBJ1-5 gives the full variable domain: GAGVSQSPSNKVTEKGKDVELRCDPISGHTALYWYRQSLGQGLEFLIYFQGNSAPDKSGLPSDRFSAERTGGSVSTLTIQRTQQEDSAVYLCASSTFFNQPQHFGDGTRLSIL.

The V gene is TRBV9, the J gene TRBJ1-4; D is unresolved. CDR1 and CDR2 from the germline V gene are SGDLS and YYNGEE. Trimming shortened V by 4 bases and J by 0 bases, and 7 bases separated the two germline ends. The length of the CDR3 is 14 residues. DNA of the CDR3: TGTGCCAGCAGCCTTTCTCCAACTAATGAAAAACTGTTTTTT. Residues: CASSLSPTNEKLFF.

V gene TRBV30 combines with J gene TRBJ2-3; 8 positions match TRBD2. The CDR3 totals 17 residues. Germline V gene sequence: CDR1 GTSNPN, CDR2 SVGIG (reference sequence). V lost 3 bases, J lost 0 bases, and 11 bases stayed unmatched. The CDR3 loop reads CAWRKAGAVPSTDTQYF. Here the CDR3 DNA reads TGTGCCTGGAGGAAAGCGGGAGCCGTCCCTAGCACAGATACGCAGTATTTT.

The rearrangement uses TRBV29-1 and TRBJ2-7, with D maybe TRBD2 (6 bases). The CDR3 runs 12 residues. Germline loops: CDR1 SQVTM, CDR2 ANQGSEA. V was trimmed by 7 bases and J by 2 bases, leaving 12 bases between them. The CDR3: CSAWTTTYEQYF. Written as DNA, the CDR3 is TGCAGCGCTTGGACTACTACCTACGAGCAGTACTTC.

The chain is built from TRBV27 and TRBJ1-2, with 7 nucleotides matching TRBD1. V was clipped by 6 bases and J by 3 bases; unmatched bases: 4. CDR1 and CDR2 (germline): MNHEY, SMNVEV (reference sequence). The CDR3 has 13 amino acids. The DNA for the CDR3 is TGTGCCAGCAGAGGGACAGCCTACTATGGCTACACCTTC. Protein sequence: CASRGTAYYGYTF.

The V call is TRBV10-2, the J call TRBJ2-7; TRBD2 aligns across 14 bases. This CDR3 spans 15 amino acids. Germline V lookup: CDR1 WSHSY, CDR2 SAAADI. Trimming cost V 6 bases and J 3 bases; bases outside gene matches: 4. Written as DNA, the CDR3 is TGCGCCAGCAGACCGGGACTAGCGGGAGTCTACGAGCAGTACTTC. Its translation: CASRPGLAGVYEQYF.

Written as DNA, the CDR3 is TGTGCCAGTACCCCTAGCGGACCATACAATGAGCAGTTCTTC. Translating gives CASTPSGPYNEQFF. V usage is TRBV19 and J usage is TRBJ2-1; 7 bases map to TRBD2. Trimming cost V 7 bases and J 4 bases; bases outside gene matches: 7. CDR1 and CDR2 (germline): LNHDA, SQIVND (reference sequence). CDR3 length: 14 residues.

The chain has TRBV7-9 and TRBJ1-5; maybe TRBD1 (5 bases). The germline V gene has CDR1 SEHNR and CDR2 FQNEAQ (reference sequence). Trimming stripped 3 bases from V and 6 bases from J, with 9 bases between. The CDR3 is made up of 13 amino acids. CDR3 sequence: CASSFGASQPQHF. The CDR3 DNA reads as TGTGCCAGCAGCTTTGGGGCCTCTCAGCCCCAGCATTTT.

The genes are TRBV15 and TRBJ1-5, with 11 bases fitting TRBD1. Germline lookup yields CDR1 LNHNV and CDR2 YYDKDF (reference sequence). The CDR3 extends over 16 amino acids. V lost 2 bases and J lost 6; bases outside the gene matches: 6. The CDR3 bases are TGTGCCACCAGCAGATACGGACAGGGGGCTGGTCAGCCCCAGCATTTT. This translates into CATSRYGQGAGQPQHF.

The DNA of the CDR3 is TGTGCCAGCAGTGGGCCCGGGACTAGCGTATACAATGAGCAGTTCTTC. Protein: CASSGPGTSVYNEQFF. V gene TRBV2 combines with J gene TRBJ2-1, with 10 bases aligning to TRBD2. V shed 4 bases, J shed 4 bases, and the junction held 7 bases outside the gene matches. CDR1 is SNHLY and CDR2 is FYNNEI in the germline V gene. The CDR3 contains 16 residues.

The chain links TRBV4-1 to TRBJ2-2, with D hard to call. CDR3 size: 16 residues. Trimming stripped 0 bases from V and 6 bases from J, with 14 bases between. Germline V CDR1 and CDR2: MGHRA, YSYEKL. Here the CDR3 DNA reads TGCGCCAGCAGCCAAGAGAATTACGAGGTTGCCGGGGAGCTGTTTTTT. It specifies CASSQENYEVAGELFF.

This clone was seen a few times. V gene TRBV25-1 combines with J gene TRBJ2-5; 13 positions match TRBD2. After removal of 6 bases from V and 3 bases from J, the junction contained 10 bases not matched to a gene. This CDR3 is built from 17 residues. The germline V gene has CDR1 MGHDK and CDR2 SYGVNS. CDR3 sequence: CASSDGGLAGWEETQYF. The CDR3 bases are TGTGCCAGCAGCGACGGGGGACTAGCGGGATGGGAAGAGACCCAGTACTTC. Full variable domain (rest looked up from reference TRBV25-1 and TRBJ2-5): EADIYQTPRYLVIGTGKKITLECSQTMGHDKMYWYQQDPGMELHLIHYSYGVNSTEKGDLSSESTVSRIRTEHFPLTLESARPSHTSQYLCASSDGGLAGWEETQYFGPGTRLLVL.

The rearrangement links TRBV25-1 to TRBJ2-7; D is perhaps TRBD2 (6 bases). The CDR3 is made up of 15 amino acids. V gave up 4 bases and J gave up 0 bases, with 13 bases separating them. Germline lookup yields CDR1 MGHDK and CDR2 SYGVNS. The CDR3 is CASSGRIADSYEQYF. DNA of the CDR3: TGTGCCAGCAGTGGACGGATAGCGGACTCCTACGAGCAGTACTTC.

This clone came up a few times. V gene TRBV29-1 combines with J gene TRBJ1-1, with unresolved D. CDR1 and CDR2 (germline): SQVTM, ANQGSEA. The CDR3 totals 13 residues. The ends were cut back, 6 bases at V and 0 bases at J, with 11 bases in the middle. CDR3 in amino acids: CSVAQHMNTEAFF. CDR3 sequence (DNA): TGCAGCGTCGCACAGCACATGAACACTGAAGCTTTCTTT. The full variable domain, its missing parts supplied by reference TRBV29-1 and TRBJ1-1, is SAVISQKPSRDICQRGTSLTIQCQVDSQVTMMFWYRQQPGQSLTLIATANQGSEATYESGFVIDKFPISRPNLTFSTLTVSNMSPEDSSIYLCSVAQHMNTEAFFGQGTRLTVV.

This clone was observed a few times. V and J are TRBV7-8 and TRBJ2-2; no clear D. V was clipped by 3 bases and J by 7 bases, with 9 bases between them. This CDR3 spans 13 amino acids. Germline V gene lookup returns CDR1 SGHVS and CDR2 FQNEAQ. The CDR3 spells CASSFLGNGELFF. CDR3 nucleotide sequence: TGTGCCAGCAGCTTTCTCGGTAACGGGGAGCTGTTTTTT.

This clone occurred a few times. CDR3 coding DNA: TGTGCCACCTCGGACAGGGACGAGCAGTACTTC. Translating gives CATSDRDEQYF. The chain carries TRBV19 and TRBJ2-7; 8 bases align to TRBD1. The CDR3 extends over 11 amino acids. Trimming took 10 bases from V and 5 from J; bases not matched to a gene: 4. Germline lookup yields CDR1 LNHDA and CDR2 SQIVND (reference sequence).

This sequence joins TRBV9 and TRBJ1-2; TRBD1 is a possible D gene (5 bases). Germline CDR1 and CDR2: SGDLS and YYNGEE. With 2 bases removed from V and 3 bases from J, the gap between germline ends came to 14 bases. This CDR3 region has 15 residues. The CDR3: CASSVTQDSYYGYTF. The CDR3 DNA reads TGTGCCAGCAGCGTTACACAGGATTCTTACTATGGCTACACCTTC. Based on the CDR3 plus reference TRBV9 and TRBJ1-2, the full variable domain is DSGVTQTPKHLITATGQRVTLRCSPRSGDLSVYWYQQSLDQGLQFLIQYYNGEERAKGNILERFSAQQFPDLHSELNLSSLELGDSALYFCASSVTQDSYYGYTFGSGTRLTVV.

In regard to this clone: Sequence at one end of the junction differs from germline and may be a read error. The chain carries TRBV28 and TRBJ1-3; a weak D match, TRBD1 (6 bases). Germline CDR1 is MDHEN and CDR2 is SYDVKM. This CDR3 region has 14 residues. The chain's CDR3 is CTSSPGDRGYTIYF. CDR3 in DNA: TGTACCAGCAGCCCAGGGGACCGTGGATACACCATATATTTT.

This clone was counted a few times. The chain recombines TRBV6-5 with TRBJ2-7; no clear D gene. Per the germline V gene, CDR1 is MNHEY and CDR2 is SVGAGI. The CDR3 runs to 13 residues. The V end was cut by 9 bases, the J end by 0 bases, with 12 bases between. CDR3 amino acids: CASLTPGSYEQYF. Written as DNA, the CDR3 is TGTGCCAGTCTAACTCCCGGCTCCTACGAGCAGTACTTC.

The CDR3 DNA is TGTGCCAGTAGTGCCGGGACAGGGGGCAATCAGCCCCAGCATTTT. Protein sequence: CASSAGTGGNQPQHF. This chain links TRBV19 with TRBJ1-5; 10 nucleotides match TRBD1. This CDR3 comprises 15 residues. Germline CDR1 reads LNHDA; CDR2 reads SQIVND (reference sequence). The ends lost 5 bases at V and 2 bases at J; junction bases unmatched: 3.

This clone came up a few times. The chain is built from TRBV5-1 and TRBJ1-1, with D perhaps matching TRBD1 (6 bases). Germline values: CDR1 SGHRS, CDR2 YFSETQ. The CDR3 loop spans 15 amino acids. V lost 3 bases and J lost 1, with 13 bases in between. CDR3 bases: TGCGCCAGCAGCTCCCTAAAGACAGGGAACACTGAAGCTTTCTTT. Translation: CASSSLKTGNTEAFF.

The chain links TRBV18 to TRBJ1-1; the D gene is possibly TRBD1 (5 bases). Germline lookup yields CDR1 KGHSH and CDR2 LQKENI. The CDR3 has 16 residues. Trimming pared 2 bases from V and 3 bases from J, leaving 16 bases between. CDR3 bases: TGTGCCAGCTCACCAAGCACCGGGACTGGATACACTGAAGCTTTCTTT. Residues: CASSPSTGTGYTEAFF.

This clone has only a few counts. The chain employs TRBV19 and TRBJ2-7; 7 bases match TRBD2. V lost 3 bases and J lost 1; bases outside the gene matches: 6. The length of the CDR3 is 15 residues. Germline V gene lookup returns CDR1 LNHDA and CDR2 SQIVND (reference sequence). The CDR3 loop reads CASSIGPSGSYEQYF. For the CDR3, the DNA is TGTGCCAGTAGTATCGGGCCTAGCGGATCCTACGAGCAGTACTTC.

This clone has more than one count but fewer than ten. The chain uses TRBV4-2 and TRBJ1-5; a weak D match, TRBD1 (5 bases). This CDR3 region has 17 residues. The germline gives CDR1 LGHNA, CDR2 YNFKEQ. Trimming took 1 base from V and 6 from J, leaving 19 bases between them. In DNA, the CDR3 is TGTGCCAGCAGCCAAGCGGTGGGAGGGGCGCTCACTCAGCCCCAGCATTTT. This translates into CASSQAVGGALTQPQHF.

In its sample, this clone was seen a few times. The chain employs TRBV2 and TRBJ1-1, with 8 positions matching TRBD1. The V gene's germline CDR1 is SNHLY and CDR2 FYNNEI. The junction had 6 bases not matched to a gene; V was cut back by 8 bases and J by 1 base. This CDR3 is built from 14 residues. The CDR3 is CASSAGQGNTEAFF. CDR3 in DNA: TGTGCCAGCTCCGCCGGACAGGGGAACACTGAAGCTTTCTTT.

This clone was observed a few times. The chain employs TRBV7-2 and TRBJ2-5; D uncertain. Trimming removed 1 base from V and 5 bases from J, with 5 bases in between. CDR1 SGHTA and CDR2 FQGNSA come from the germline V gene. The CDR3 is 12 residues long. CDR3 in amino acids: CASSLGEETQYF. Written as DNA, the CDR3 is TGTGCCAGCAGCTTAGGAGAGGAGACCCAGTACTTC.